The sequence of this T cell receptor (beta chain) was determined in a study of T cell changes during pregnancy in multiple sclerosis. This clone was recorded once. The sample holds other DNA sequences that translate to the same CDR3. Germline V CDR1 and CDR2: SGHRS, YFSETQ. The CDR3 length is 14 residues. The V segment lost 0 bases and the J segment 6 bases; nucleotides outside the gene matches: 0. Sequenced by immunoSEQ multiplex PCR; TCRdb stores in-frame clones only, minus some. The sample holds about 56,000 clones, 89% seen once. Source: peripheral blood, taken after pregnancy. The receptor was derived from a female donor with multiple sclerosis, enrolled in a pregnancy study. This sequence joins TRBV5-1 and TRBJ2-2; 9 positions match TRBD1. The CDR3: CASSLGTGAGELFF. The CDR3 coding sequence is TGCGCCAGCAGCTTGGGGACAGGGGCCGGGGAGCTGTTTTTT.